The rows below give T cell receptor beta chains drawn from one sample of a study of circulating CD8 cells and anti-PD-1 response in melanoma. TCRdb re-analysed the reads in MiXCR, keeping a single row per CDR3 protein. The sample lists about a thousand distinct CDR3 sequences, 5.5% to 7.5% occurring once. Here the sequenced sample was CD8+ T cells from PBMCs, taken at baseline or after one month of anti-PD-1 therapy (not recorded which). The receptors here all came from a human donor with melanoma. The CDR3 runs from the conserved cysteine through the conserved F or W. The order of the fields is V gene, J gene, CDR3 protein.

v_call: TRBV19
j_call: TRBJ2-1
cdr3_aa: CASSIDLAGGANEQFF

v_call: TRBV20-1
j_call: TRBJ2-1
cdr3_aa: CSARRQGGPSYNEQFF

v_call: TRBV7-9
j_call: TRBJ2-3
cdr3_aa: CASSPGDPTDTQYF

v_call: TRBV7-3
j_call: TRBJ2-5
cdr3_aa: CASSPGQGGETQYF

v_call: TRBV27
j_call: TRBJ1-2
cdr3_aa: CASSFGTGGGYGYTF

v_call: TRBV7-2
j_call: TRBJ2-7
cdr3_aa: CASSLTGLAYSYEQYF

v_call: TRBV25-1
j_call: TRBJ2-5
cdr3_aa: CASGVLETQYF

v_call: TRBV6-5
j_call: TRBJ2-7
cdr3_aa: CASSISGGTSYEQYF

v_call: TRBV12-3/TRBV12-4
j_call: TRBJ2-7
cdr3_aa: CASSLGVEPSGFYEQYF

v_call: TRBV2
j_call: TRBJ2-3
cdr3_aa: CASRPLAGNTDTQYF

v_call: TRBV27
j_call: TRBJ2-7
cdr3_aa: CASSLGQIAYEQYF

v_call: TRBV27
j_call: TRBJ2-1
cdr3_aa: CASRLAFEQFF

v_call: TRBV4-1
j_call: TRBJ1-6
cdr3_aa: CASSQDRIESSPLHF

v_call: TRBV19
j_call: TRBJ2-7
cdr3_aa: CARPFRGLAGVWPSGKIREQYF

v_call: TRBV19
j_call: TRBJ2-1
cdr3_aa: CASRHSREVGNEQFF

v_call: TRBV5-1
j_call: TRBJ1-1
cdr3_aa: CASSLEGTRNTEAFF

v_call: TRBV6-2/TRBV6-3
j_call: TRBJ2-2
cdr3_aa: CASTYRRDRNTGELFF

v_call: TRBV7-9
j_call: TRBJ1-1
cdr3_aa: CASTPGQGPEAFF

v_call: TRBV28
j_call: TRBJ2-2
cdr3_aa: CASSLSPLRNTGELFF

v_call: TRBV19
j_call: TRBJ2-1
cdr3_aa: CASVLAGGRWEEQFF

v_call: TRBV9
j_call: TRBJ2-2
cdr3_aa: CASSVSGANTGELFF

v_call: TRBV20-1
j_call: TRBJ2-5
cdr3_aa: CSARPGPIPETQYF

v_call: TRBV6-5
j_call: TRBJ2-7
cdr3_aa: CASSYGRKPYEQYF

v_call: TRBV28
j_call: TRBJ2-1
cdr3_aa: CASSFAGNEQFF

v_call: TRBV12-3/TRBV12-4
j_call: TRBJ2-7
cdr3_aa: CASTNGLSYEQYF

v_call: TRBV7-3
j_call: TRBJ1-1
cdr3_aa: CASSSGLGITEAFF

v_call: TRBV24-1
j_call: TRBJ2-1
cdr3_aa: CATSETPTTGEQFF

v_call: TRBV14
j_call: TRBJ2-7
cdr3_aa: CASSQDYRTGVPYEQYF

v_call: TRBV5-5
j_call: TRBJ1-3
cdr3_aa: CATRWVIYF

v_call: TRBV28
j_call: TRBJ2-5
cdr3_aa: CASSLGPLETQYF

v_call: TRBV25-1
j_call: TRBJ1-2
cdr3_aa: CASSPGLGGYTF

v_call: TRBV7-3
j_call: TRBJ2-1
cdr3_aa: CASSADQSSYNEQFF

v_call: TRBV7-2
j_call: TRBJ1-4
cdr3_aa: CASSLATNEKLFF

v_call: TRBV27
j_call: TRBJ2-7
cdr3_aa: CASSVVAGAYEQYF

v_call: TRBV19
j_call: TRBJ2-7
cdr3_aa: CASSTHAGAYEQYF

v_call: TRBV28
j_call: TRBJ1-1
cdr3_aa: CATGTGANTEAFF

v_call: TRBV27
j_call: TRBJ2-3
cdr3_aa: CASRETGSGDTQYF

v_call: TRBV29-1
j_call: TRBJ2-1
cdr3_aa: CSVEYRGQGNNEQFF

v_call: TRBV24-1
j_call: TRBJ2-3
cdr3_aa: CATSGSDTQYF

v_call: TRBV2
j_call: TRBJ1-2
cdr3_aa: CASSEVLPAGRVGGYTF

v_call: TRBV5-1
j_call: TRBJ2-7
cdr3_aa: CASSGSYEQYF

v_call: TRBV28
j_call: TRBJ2-1
cdr3_aa: CASTRPGSGGHNEQFF

v_call: TRBV19
j_call: TRBJ2-3
cdr3_aa: CASSMGKRTDTQYF

v_call: TRBV7-3
j_call: TRBJ2-1
cdr3_aa: CASSPGGGLAGVLTYNEQFF

v_call: TRBV28
j_call: TRBJ2-7
cdr3_aa: CASSLGQEHPYEQYF

v_call: TRBV27
j_call: TRBJ1-4
cdr3_aa: CASKAGQANEKLFF

v_call: TRBV5-6
j_call: TRBJ1-1
cdr3_aa: CASSVWATVPEAFF

v_call: TRBV28
j_call: TRBJ2-7
cdr3_aa: CASSLLAGAYEQYF